The 18 T cell receptor beta chains in this list originate from one sample, sequenced in a study of blood T cell repertoires in COVID-19. Profiled with immunoSEQ multiplex PCR; TCRdb holds only in-frame clones, not every one. The sample carries about 58,000 clones, about 85% recorded once. Material: peripheral blood. These receptors came from a man aged 35-49 years with active COVID-19.

This clone showed up just a few times. The CDR3 sequence: CASSLPGGGSYEQYF. DNA of the CDR3: TGTGCCAGTAGTCTCCCCGGCGGGGGTTCCTACGAGCAGTACTTC. The chain is built from TRBV19 and TRBJ2-7; 7 nucleotides align to TRBD2. Germline loops: CDR1 LNHDA, CDR2 SQIVND (reference sequence). V lost 5 bases, J lost 1 base, and 8 bases stayed unmatched. The CDR3 loop spans 15 amino acids.

The CDR3 loop reads CASSLEPGAVETQYF. CDR3 DNA: TGTGCCAGCAGCTTGGAGCCAGGGGCTGTAGAGACCCAGTACTTC. V usage is TRBV5-4 and J usage is TRBJ2-5; perhaps TRBD1 as D (6 bases). The germline V gene encodes CDR1 SGHNT and CDR2 YYREEE (reference sequence). This CDR3 spans 15 amino acids. Trimming pared 0 bases from V and 4 bases from J, leaving 13 bases between. The variable domain in full, completed from reference TRBV5-4 and TRBJ2-5, reads ETGVTQSPTHLIKTRGQQVTLRCSSQSGHNTVSWYQQALGQGPQFIFQYYREEENGRGNFPPRFSGLQFPNYSSELNVNALELDDSALYLCASSLEPGAVETQYFGPGTRLLVL.

The V gene is TRBV11-3, the J gene TRBJ2-7; 11 bases fit TRBD2. Germline-derived CDR1 and CDR2 are SGHNT and YENEEA. There are 12 residues in the CDR3. J was trimmed by 10 bases and V by 3 bases; bases with no gene match: 2. The CDR3 sequence is CASSLGLAEQYF. DNA of the CDR3: TGTGCCAGCAGCTTGGGACTAGCGGAACAGTACTTC. The full variable domain, rest sourced from reference TRBV11-3 and TRBJ2-7, is EAGVVQSPRYKIIEKKQPVAFWCNPISGHNTLYWYLQNLGQGPELLIRYENEEAVDDSQLPKDRFSAERLKGVDSTLKIQPAELGDSAVYLCASSLGLAEQYFGPGTRLTVT.

This sequence joins TRBV29-1 and TRBJ2-3; TRBD2 is a possible D gene (5 bases). The CDR3 is made up of 13 amino acids. The ends were cut back, 4 bases at V and 6 bases at J, with 14 bases in the middle. Per the germline V gene, CDR1 is SQVTM and CDR2 is ANQGSEA. Here the CDR3 DNA reads TGCAGCGTTGTTCTGGCCCCGGGGGATACGCAGTATTTT. Its protein is CSVVLAPGDTQYF.

This clone occurred a few times. V is TRBV5-1 and J is TRBJ2-5, with D tentatively TRBD1 (7 bases). Germline V gene lookup returns CDR1 SGHRS and CDR2 YFSETQ. Deletions cut 7 bases from V and 3 bases from J, with 16 bases between. The CDR3 runs to 14 residues. The CDR3 nucleotides read TGCGCCAGCGCTCGCAGGGGGGCGGAAGAGACCCAGTACTTC. This codes for CASARRGAEETQYF.

The V gene is TRBV5-4, the J gene TRBJ2-1; 13 bases line up with TRBD2. The CDR3 is 15 amino acids. Unmatched junction bases numbered 3, after V lost 4 bases and J lost 5 bases. Germline CDR1 is SGHNT and CDR2 is YYREEE (reference sequence). CDR3 nucleotides: TGTGCCAGCAGCACCGGGACTAGCGGGAACAATGAGCAGTTCTTC. Residues: CASSTGTSGNNEQFF. Looking up the rest from reference TRBV5-4 and TRBJ2-1 gives the full variable domain: ETGVTQSPTHLIKTRGQQVTLRCSSQSGHNTVSWYQQALGQGPQFIFQYYREEENGRGNFPPRFSGLQFPNYSSELNVNALELDDSALYLCASSTGTSGNNEQFFGPGTRLTVL.

Only a few counts were recorded for this clone. The CDR3 loop reads CASRRDYQNYGYTF. The DNA of the CDR3 is TGTGCCAGTAGACGGGACTACCAAAACTATGGCTACACCTTC. This chain joins TRBV19 and TRBJ1-2, with D possibly matching TRBD1 (5 bases). Trimming took 6 bases from V and 2 from J, leaving 13 bases between them. Germline CDR1 reads LNHDA; CDR2 reads SQIVND (reference sequence). The CDR3 consists of 14 residues.

CDR3 bases: TGCGCCAGCATACAGGGGGGTGGAACCGGGGAGCTGTTTTTT. Amino acids: CASIQGGGTGELFF. The rearrangement links TRBV10-2 to TRBJ2-2, with 8 bases lining up with TRBD1. CDR1 WSHSY and CDR2 SAAADI come from the germline V gene. The CDR3 loop spans 14 amino acids. J gave up 5 bases and V 7 bases, and 6 bases lay outside the gene matches.

This clone was counted a few times. The CDR3 loop is CASSQGGLAGGDTQYF. CDR3 bases: TGCGCCAGCAGCCAGGGGGGACTAGCGGGAGGTGATACGCAGTATTTT. The chain has TRBV4-1 and TRBJ2-3, with 15 positions matching TRBD2. This CDR3 has 16 amino acids. V dropped 3 bases and J dropped 6; count of bases not matched to a gene: 4. Germline V gene sequence: CDR1 MGHRA, CDR2 YSYEKL.

V is TRBV4-1 and J is TRBJ1-4, with 12 nucleotides matching TRBD1. Germline V gene lookup returns CDR1 MGHRA and CDR2 YSYEKL. V shed 3 bases and J 1 base; nucleotides not matched to a gene: 6. The CDR3 has 18 residues. The CDR3 DNA follows: TGCGCCAGCAGCCAGCCCGGGACAGGGGGCCGAACTAATGAAAAACTGTTTTTT. It translates to CASSQPGTGGRTNEKLFF.

This sequence joins TRBV28 and TRBJ2-1; maybe TRBD2 (5 bases). V was cut by 10 bases and J by 6 bases, with 13 bases left in between. This CDR3 is built from 12 residues. The V gene's germline CDR1 is MDHEN and CDR2 SYDVKM. This chain's CDR3 is CATPDSFNEQFF. DNA of the CDR3: TGTGCCACCCCGGACTCGTTCAATGAGCAGTTCTTC.

In the case of this clone: One end of the junction fails to match germline, which may point to a read error. The genes are TRBV3-1 (or the pseudogene TRBV3-2) and TRBJ2-5; 11 bases are a match to TRBD2. The CDR3 is 16 amino acids. Germline assignment: CDR1 LGHDT and CDR2 YNNKEL (reference sequence). CDR3 DNA sequence: TGTGCCAGCATCCAAATGTCCCTAGCGGGAGGTGAGACCCAGTACTTC. This gives the protein CASIQMSLAGGETQYF.

This chain uses TRBV4-1 with TRBJ2-1; a possible D gene is TRBD1 (5 bases). The V gene's germline CDR1 is MGHRA and CDR2 YSYEKL. V dropped 0 bases and J dropped 3 bases, with 9 bases sitting between them. CDR3 length equals 15 residues. The CDR3 DNA reads TGCGCCAGCAGCCAAGAAGGGCAGGGCTACAATGAGCAGTTCTTC. Its translation is CASSQEGQGYNEQFF.

This rearrangement joins TRBV13 to TRBJ2-2; D is undetermined. Germline CDR1 PRHDT, CDR2 FYEKMQ (reference sequence). The CDR3 is made up of 14 amino acids. V lost 6 bases and J lost 7, with 15 bases in between. CDR3 protein: CASSTPGFHGELFF. For the CDR3, the DNA is TGTGCCAGCAGTACCCCCGGGTTCCACGGGGAGCTGTTTTTT.

This clone was seen more than once but under ten times. This chain's CDR3 is CASRVPGTGGTGEQFF. The CDR3 DNA follows: TGTGCCAGCAGAGTTCCCGGGACAGGGGGCACGGGGGAGCAGTTCTTC. The V and J genes are TRBV27 and TRBJ2-1, with 12 bases identical to TRBD1. Germline V gives CDR1 MNHEY, CDR2 SMNVEV (reference sequence). Trimming cost V 6 bases and J 10 bases; bases outside gene matches: 13. This CDR3 region has 16 residues.

The chain employs TRBV9 and TRBJ2-4; unclear D gene. Per the germline V gene, CDR1 is SGDLS and CDR2 is YYNGEE. This CDR3 is 11 amino acids long. Trimming cost V 4 bases and J 5 bases, with 4 bases left between them. CDR3 bases: TGTGCCAGCAGCCGCGAAAACATTCAGTACTTC. This gives the protein CASSRENIQYF.

This rearrangement joins TRBV29-1 to TRBJ2-1, with 7 bases that match TRBD2. The CDR3 has 13 amino acids. V shed 7 bases, J shed 9 bases, and the junction held 12 bases outside the gene matches. Germline loops: CDR1 SQVTM, CDR2 ANQGSEA. CDR3 sequence: CSGGPSGIGEQFF. The CDR3, as DNA: TGCAGCGGGGGACCCAGCGGGATTGGTGAGCAGTTCTTC.

V is TRBV5-4 and J is TRBJ2-2, with 10 bases aligning to TRBD2. Per germline, CDR1 SGHNT and CDR2 YYREEE (reference sequence). CDR3 size: 14 residues. V shed 5 bases, J shed 7 bases, and the junction held 5 bases outside the gene matches. The CDR3 DNA follows: TGTGCCAGCAGGGTAGCGGGAGGTCTCGGGGAGCTGTTTTTT. Its translation: CASRVAGGLGELFF. Using reference TRBV5-4 and TRBJ2-2 for the parts outside the CDR3, the full variable domain is ETGVTQSPTHLIKTRGQQVTLRCSSQSGHNTVSWYQQALGQGPQFIFQYYREEENGRGNFPPRFSGLQFPNYSSELNVNALELDDSALYLCASRVAGGLGELFFGEGSRLTVL.